This entry describes one T cell receptor beta chain. This entry belongs to a study of early stage breast cancer tumors. The table came from immunoSEQ multiplex PCR; TCRdb's copy has only in-frame clones and leaves some out. The table has 30,000 to 35,000 clones, roughly 81% seen once. The source material was blood. This TCR was sampled from a person aged 40-50 years with breast cancer.

The CDR3 DNA follows: TGTGCCAGCAGCTTAGATGGTAATTCGGGAAACACCATATATTTT. This sequence encodes CASSLDGNSGNTIYF. The genes are TRBV7-8 and TRBJ1-3; D is unresolved. The CDR3 consists of 15 residues. The V and J ends lost 1 base and 4 bases respectively, with 11 bases between them. Germline V lookup: CDR1 SGHVS, CDR2 FQNEAQ.